This T cell receptor (beta chain) was found in a study of chronic HIV infection and antiretroviral therapy. TCRdb ran MiXCR on the 5' RACE reads and lists one entry per CDR3 protein. The sample has 40,000 to 50,000 distinct CDR3 sequences; about 20% are singletons. This clonotype was seen more than once but under ten times. The source material was peripheral blood. This sequence originates from an adult who had HIV and had not received antiretroviral therapy, or was an uninfected healthy control (not recorded which).

The CDR3 DNA follows: TGTGCCAGCAGCGTAGACCTTACCTTAGGGGAGCTGTTTTTT. This sequence encodes CASSVDLTLGELFF. The rearrangement joins TRBV9 to TRBJ2-2, with unresolved D. Germline V gives CDR1 SGDLS, CDR2 YYNGEE. With 0 bases removed from V and 8 bases from J, the gap between germline ends came to 11 bases. The CDR3 sequence is 14 residues long. The full variable domain, its missing parts supplied by reference TRBV9 and TRBJ2-2, is DSGVTQTPKHLITATGQRVTLRCSPRSGDLSVYWYQQSLDQGLQFLIQYYNGEERAKGNILERFSAQQFPDLHSELNLSSLELGDSALYFCASSVDLTLGELFFGEGSRLTVL.